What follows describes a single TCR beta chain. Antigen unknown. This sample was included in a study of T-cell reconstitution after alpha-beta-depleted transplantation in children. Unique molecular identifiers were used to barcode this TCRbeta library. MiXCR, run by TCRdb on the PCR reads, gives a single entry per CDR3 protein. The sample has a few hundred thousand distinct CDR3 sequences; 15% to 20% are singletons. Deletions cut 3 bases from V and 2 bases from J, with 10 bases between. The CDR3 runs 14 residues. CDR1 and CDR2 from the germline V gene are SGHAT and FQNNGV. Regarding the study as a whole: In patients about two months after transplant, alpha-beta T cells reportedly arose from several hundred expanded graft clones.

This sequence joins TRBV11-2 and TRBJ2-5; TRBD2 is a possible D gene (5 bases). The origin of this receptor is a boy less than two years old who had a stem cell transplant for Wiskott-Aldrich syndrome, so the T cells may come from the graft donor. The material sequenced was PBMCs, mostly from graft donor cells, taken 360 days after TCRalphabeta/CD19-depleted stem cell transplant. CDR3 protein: CASSFRRVQETQYF. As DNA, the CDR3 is TGTGCCAGCAGCTTCCGGCGGGTACAAGAGACCCAGTACTTC.